This TCR beta chain was identified in a study of cytomegalovirus exposure and HLA in healthy donors. A remark on this clone: Its antigen is undetermined.

Study results and caveats: In a later analysis, TCR beta V- and J-gene trimming was associated with a missense DCLRE1C variant. Several of the most significant clusters were apparently associated with common viral pathogens in a later analysis.

With 60 Vbeta and 13 Jbeta primers, the PCR was carried out. Clones were read by immunoSEQ multiplex PCR, and TCRdb kept only the in-frame ones, dropping some. The sample records about 170,000 clones, about three quarters being singletons. Germline loops: CDR1 SGHDT, CDR2 YYEEEE. Losses at the gene ends were 3 bases for V and 1 base for J; bases not matched to a gene: 3. The CDR3 is 14 amino acids. Though probably carrying unrecorded immune exposures, donors were nominally healthy at sampling. Sequenced input: PBMCs. The chain employs TRBV5-6 and TRBJ1-1, with 7 bases identical to TRBD1. The origin of this receptor is a female donor in good health and CMV-seronegative. CDR3 DNA: TGTGCCAGCAGCTACGGGACAGCGAACACTGAAGCTTTCTTT. Its translation: CASSYGTANTEAFF.